A single T cell receptor (beta chain) is shown here with its context. As yet, its antigen is unknown. The germline V gene has CDR1 SEHNR and CDR2 FQNEAQ (reference sequence). The CDR3 has 15 residues. Trimming took 7 bases from V and 0 from J, leaving 16 bases between them. The sample originates from a study of Ad26.COV2.S vaccination and SARS-CoV-2 variants. Study-wide background: Among those in the COV1001 Ad26.COV2.S trial arm was the donor. The authors gave Ad26.COV2.S intramuscularly, either once or twice 56 days apart.

Study results and limitations: Breadth of non-spike TCRs did not differ between vaccinees and placebo recipients.

Sequencing used immunoSEQ multiplex PCR; TCRdb keeps in-frame clones, though not all of them. The top ten clones hold 1.5% of a sample with about 680,000 clones, around 89% of them seen once. Described treatment: around 19 received Ad26.COV2.S at low or high dose, single or two shots; about 5 received placebo; per-sample allocation not given. After the first vaccine or placebo injection, samples were drawn on day 63. The receptor's source is a person between 18 and 59 years old who received the Ad26.COV2.S COVID-19 vaccine or a placebo. The chain employs TRBV7-9 and TRBJ2-7, with D tentatively TRBD1 (6 bases). Specimen: peripheral blood, collected in a trial of Ad26.COV2.S vaccine versus placebo. The CDR3 loop is CASTPQGLSSYEQYF. The CDR3 DNA follows: TGTGCCAGCACCCCACAGGGCCTTAGCTCCTACGAGCAGTACTTC.